This entry lists 9 T cell receptor beta chains sequenced from one sample in a study of regulatory T cells in long-lasting Graves disease. Through Arm-PCR of CDR3 regions and iRepertoire HTBI primers, TCR beta libraries were built. TCRdb re-called the multiplex PCR reads with MiXCR, one entry per CDR3 protein. The sample lists roughly 250,000 distinct CDR3 sequences; around a sixth were seen once. Time point meaning: newly diagnosed GD, antithyroid drugs for less than 3 months. Scientists built the TCR library using RNA that was extracted from PBMCs. These data also featured in a second study, about T cells in Graves' hyperthyroidism and ophthalmopathy.

The sample in question was peripheral blood mononuclear cells (PBMCs), obtained at new diagnosis, from a patient treated with antithyroid drugs. These receptor sequences come from a young woman with Graves disease.

A word on this clonotype: A read error is the likely source, as a far larger clone sits one nucleotide away. V gene TRBV7-9 combines with J gene TRBJ2-5, with TRBD1 as a possible D gene (7 bases). V dropped 7 bases and J dropped 4 bases, with 19 bases sitting between them. The CDR3 length is 15 residues. Germline CDR1 SEHNR, CDR2 FQNEAQ (reference sequence). The CDR3 spells CASNFSRGVGETQYF. The CDR3 nucleotides read TGTGCCAGCAACTTCTCCAGGGGGGTTGGAGAGACCCAGTACTTC.

This chain connects TRBV2 to TRBJ1-2, with 11 bases fitting TRBD1. The trim removed 3 bases at V and 11 bases at J, leaving 8 bases unmatched. CDR1 SNHLY and CDR2 FYNNEI come from the germline V gene. CDR3 length: 14 amino acids. CDR3 protein: CASSDQPGTGGYTF. DNA for the CDR3: TGTGCCAGCAGTGATCAACCCGGGACAGGGGGTTACACCTTC.

Regarding this clonotype: A much bigger clone sits one base away, suggesting this may be a read error. In DNA, the CDR3 is TGTGCCAGCAGCTTGTGGCCGACGAGATACTTATATGGCTACACCTTC. Translating gives CASSLWPTRYLYGYTF. This sequence joins TRBV5-5 and TRBJ1-2; D gene unclear. CDR3 length equals 16 residues. Trimming removed 1 base from V and 5 bases from J, with 18 bases in between. Germline values: CDR1 SGHKS, CDR2 YYEKEE (reference sequence).

The chain recombines TRBV5-1 with TRBJ2-5; maybe TRBD2 (6 bases). Germline lookup yields CDR1 SGHRS and CDR2 YFSETQ. Trimming pared 3 bases from V and 3 bases from J, leaving 15 bases between. The CDR3 loop spans 15 amino acids. The CDR3 protein is CASSSTPGGEETQYF. In DNA, the CDR3 is TGCGCCAGCAGCTCGACCCCCGGGGGTGAAGAGACCCAGTACTTC.

This clonotype showed up just a few times. V and J are TRBV7-9 and TRBJ1-2; tentative D call: TRBD1 (5 bases). V was shortened by 3 bases and J by 4 bases, with 9 bases between the two germline ends. This CDR3 is built from 13 residues. Germline V lookup: CDR1 SEHNR, CDR2 FQNEAQ (reference sequence). CDR3 amino acids: CASSFGTAYGYTF. DNA for the CDR3: TGTGCCAGCAGCTTTGGGACGGCCTATGGCTACACCTTC.

This clonotype occurred many times. The chain carries TRBV5-1 and TRBJ2-7; D remains unclear. The germline CDR1 and CDR2 sequences are SGHRS and YFSETQ. V was shortened by 4 bases and J by 9 bases, with 20 bases between the two germline ends. The CDR3 is 14 residues long. DNA for the CDR3: TGCGCCAGCAGCCCGGGCCAGTCCTACGAGCGGCAGTACTTC. Translating gives CASSPGQSYERQYF.

In its sample, this clonotype was seen many times. This chain joins TRBV7-9 and TRBJ2-1; 11 bases map to TRBD1. V shed 5 bases, J shed 4 bases, and the junction held 7 bases outside the gene matches. The CDR3 spans 16 residues. Germline V gene data show CDR1 as SEHNR and CDR2 as FQNEAQ (reference sequence). CDR3 sequence: CASSARTGGLYNEQFF. The CDR3 DNA reads as TGTGCCAGCAGCGCCCGGACAGGGGGCTTATACAATGAGCAGTTCTTC.

This clonotype appeared many times. This sequence joins TRBV11-2 and TRBJ2-3; the D is unclear. V was clipped by 1 base and J by 0 bases, with 8 bases between them. From germline, CDR1 is SGHAT and CDR2 FQNNGV. The CDR3 length is 15 residues. As DNA, the CDR3 is TGTGCCAGCAGCTTAGTAGATCCTAGCACAGATACGCAGTATTTT. Translating it yields CASSLVDPSTDTQYF. Using reference TRBV11-2 and TRBJ2-3 for the parts outside the CDR3, the full variable domain is EAGVAQSPRYKIIEKRQSVAFWCNPISGHATLYWYQQILGQGPKLLIQFQNNGVVDDSQLPKDRFSAERLKGVDSTLKIQPAKLEDSAVYLCASSLVDPSTDTQYFGPGTRLTVL.

The chain uses TRBV20-1 and TRBJ2-1, with 11 bases fitting TRBD2. V lost 3 bases and J lost 10; bases outside the gene matches: 17. Germline loops: CDR1 DFQATT, CDR2 SNEGSKA (reference sequence). This CDR3 contains 17 residues. The chain's CDR3 is CSARATGTSGPGQEQFF. In DNA, the CDR3 is TGCAGTGCTAGGGCTACCGGGACTAGCGGCCCCGGGCAAGAGCAGTTCTTC.